The next 25 T cell receptor beta chains were all read from a single sample in a study of shared clonotypes between healthy human individuals. Libraries were prepared by immunoSEQ multiplex PCR; TCRdb keeps only in-frame clonotypes and omits some of them. Among over 1.5 million clones listed, approximately 98% were seen once. The material sequenced was naive CD4+ T cells sorted from blood. Stated subset: CD45RA+ positively selected. These receptors were taken from a young man in good health.

The chain combines TRBV2 with TRBJ2-3, with 11 bases aligning to TRBD1. Germline CDR1 reads SNHLY; CDR2 reads FYNNEI. This CDR3 has 13 amino acids. CDR3: CGTGTGGEDTQYF. The CDR3 DNA reads as TGTGGCACCGGGACAGGGGGAGAAGATACGCAGTATTTT.

In this sample, this clone turned up once. The rearrangement uses TRBV6-6 and TRBJ2-7, with TRBD2 matching 9 bases. After removal of 9 bases from V and 6 bases from J, the junction contained 6 bases not matched to a gene. The germline V gene encodes CDR1 MNHNY and CDR2 SVGAGI (reference sequence). The CDR3 is 12 residues long. CDR3 sequence: CASLAGRGEQYF. CDR3 bases: TGTGCCAGTCTAGCGGGGCGGGGCGAGCAGTACTTC.

This clone was picked up one time. The chain has TRBV21-1 and TRBJ2-1; the table assigns TRBD2, which was not confirmed against the DNA. TRBV21-1 is shown as a pseudogene. This CDR3 region has 14 residues. The DNA of the CDR3 is TGTGCCAGCAGCAAAAGGGACTACTGGGATGAGCAGTTCTTC. Amino acids: CASSKRDYWDEQFF.

To note about this clone: Other DNA sequences of this sample code for an identical CDR3. The CDR3 is CASSQSYEQYF. The CDR3 DNA reads as TGTGCCAGCAGCCAGAGCTACGAGCAGTACTTC. The J gene is TRBJ2-7, the V gene TRBV11-2; no reliable D call. Trimming took 5 bases from V and 3 from J, leaving 5 bases between them. CDR1 is SGHAT and CDR2 is FQNNGV in the germline V gene. CDR3 size: 11 residues. Based on the CDR3 plus reference TRBV11-2 and TRBJ2-7, the full variable domain is EAGVAQSPRYKIIEKRQSVAFWCNPISGHATLYWYQQILGQGPKLLIQFQNNGVVDDSQLPKDRFSAERLKGVDSTLKIQPAKLEDSAVYLCASSQSYEQYFGPGTRLTVT.

V is TRBV7-8 and J is TRBJ2-7; D may be TRBD2 (5 bases). This CDR3 contains 15 residues. Germline V gene lookup returns CDR1 SGHVS and CDR2 FQNEAQ. The ends were cut back, 5 bases at V and 5 bases at J, with 19 bases in the middle. CDR3 sequence: CASSPERRPSHEQYF. The CDR3 nucleotides read TGTGCCAGCAGCCCCGAGCGGAGACCTTCCCACGAGCAGTACTTC.

The rearrangement joins TRBV28 to TRBJ2-3; TRBD1 aligns across 7 bases. The trim removed 5 bases at V and 6 bases at J, leaving 5 bases unmatched. The CDR3 is made up of 13 amino acids. Germline V gene data show CDR1 as MDHEN and CDR2 as SYDVKM. The CDR3 bases are TGTGCCAGCAGTCCCGGACAGGTTGATACGCAGTATTTT. It codes for CASSPGQVDTQYF.

CDR3 bases: TGTGCCAGCAGCTCCCGACTAGATACGCAGTATTTT. Translation gives CASSSRLDTQYF. V is TRBV9 and J is TRBJ2-3; D remains unclear. Deletions cut 4 bases from V and 5 bases from J, with 8 bases between. From germline, CDR1 is SGDLS and CDR2 YYNGEE. CDR3 length: 12 amino acids.

The chain carries TRBV7-6 and TRBJ1-2; maybe TRBD1 (6 bases). Germline loops: CDR1 SGHVS, CDR2 FNYEAQ. V gave up 5 bases and J gave up 6 bases, with 13 bases separating them. This CDR3 spans 13 amino acids. The CDR3 region has the DNA TGTGCCAGCAGCGGGAACGGGGGCGATGGCTACACCTTC. This gives the protein CASSGNGGDGYTF.

Written as DNA, the CDR3 is TGTGCCACCAGGCCAGGGGAAGGCACAGATACGCAGTATTTT. Its translation is CATRPGEGTDTQYF. This chain joins TRBV5-4 and TRBJ2-3; possibly TRBD1 for D (6 bases). Germline CDR1 SGHNT, CDR2 YYREEE (reference sequence). Trimming stripped 9 bases from V and 1 base from J, with 15 bases between. CDR3 length: 14 amino acids.

The CDR3, as DNA: TGTGCCTGGAGCCAGGGGGGCCATCAGCCCCAGCATTTT. Translating it yields CAWSQGGHQPQHF. The rearrangement uses TRBV30 and TRBJ1-5, with 7 bases lining up with TRBD1. With V trimmed by 3 bases and J by 5 bases, 4 bases remained unmatched. CDR3 size: 13 residues. Per the germline V gene, CDR1 is GTSNPN and CDR2 is SVGIG (reference sequence).

The CDR3 DNA sequence: TGTGCCAGCGGGACTATGAACACCGGGGAGCTGTTTTTT. Its translation is CASGTMNTGELFF. The chain links TRBV5-4 to TRBJ2-2; 7 bases are shared with TRBD2. Germline V gene sequence: CDR1 SGHNT, CDR2 YYREEE (reference sequence). This CDR3 region has 13 residues. V shed 7 bases and J 1 base; nucleotides not matched to a gene: 1.

In regard to this clone: Other DNA sequences in this specimen translate into the identical CDR3. The chain is built from TRBV11-2 and TRBJ2-7; D remains unclear. The CDR3 runs 14 residues. Germline values: CDR1 SGHAT, CDR2 FQNNGV. V lost 5 bases, J lost 4 bases, and 15 bases lay in between. DNA for the CDR3: TGTGCCAGCAGCCTACTTCGTAGGCCTTACGAGCAGTACTTC. Its translation is CASSLLRRPYEQYF.

This clone was seen a single time. The chain uses TRBV14 and TRBJ2-2; either TRBD1 or TRBD2 may fit D (5 bases each). CDR3 length: 16 residues. Germline values: CDR1 SGHDN, CDR2 FVKESK. V was pared by 3 bases and J by 4 bases, with 15 bases between. CDR3 bases: TGTGCCAGCAGCCAGCCCGGGGCAAGGACCACCGGGGAGCTGTTTTTT. Protein product: CASSQPGARTTGELFF.

The chain combines TRBV9 with TRBJ2-3; the D gene is possibly TRBD2 (6 bases). This CDR3 region has 15 residues. Germline lookup yields CDR1 SGDLS and CDR2 YYNGEE. Trimming removed 3 bases from V and 2 bases from J, with 13 bases in between. The DNA for the CDR3 is TGTGCCAGCAGCGCCACTGGACTATTCACAGATACGCAGTATTTT. Its protein is CASSATGLFTDTQYF.

The chain combines TRBV7-6 with TRBJ2-7, with 11 bases that match TRBD2. CDR1 SGHVS and CDR2 FNYEAQ come from the germline V gene. The CDR3 runs 17 residues. V lost 4 bases to trimming and J lost 4 bases; unmatched junction nucleotides: 12. CDR3 residues: CASSSTYSGRAQYEQYF. The DNA for the CDR3 is TGTGCCAGCAGCTCAACCTATAGCGGGAGGGCCCAGTACGAGCAGTACTTC.

The genes are TRBV6-5 and TRBJ1-1; 10 bases agree with TRBD1. J was trimmed by 5 bases and V by 2 bases; bases with no gene match: 2. CDR1 MNHEY and CDR2 SVGAGI come from the germline V gene. The CDR3 runs to 14 residues. CDR3: CASSYDRGQTEAFF. Here the CDR3 DNA reads TGTGCCAGCAGTTACGACAGGGGGCAAACTGAAGCTTTCTTT.

This clone was found once. The V gene is TRBV18, the J gene TRBJ1-1; TRBD1 matches at 10 bases. V dropped 4 bases and J dropped 7; count of bases not matched to a gene: 15. Germline V CDR1 and CDR2: KGHSH, LQKENI. This CDR3 has 17 amino acids. CDR3 nucleotide sequence: TGTGCCAGCTCACGCTTACCGGGACAGGGGACAACAGGTGAAGCTTTCTTT. Translating it yields CASSRLPGQGTTGEAFF. Using reference TRBV18 and TRBJ1-1 for the parts outside the CDR3, the full variable domain is NAGVMQNPRHLVRRRGQEARLRCSPMKGHSHVYWYRQLPEEGLKFMVYLQKENIIDESGMPKERFSAEFPKEGPSILRIQQVVRGDSAAYFCASSRLPGQGTTGEAFFGQGTRLTVV.

This clone was observed a single time. This specimen includes other DNA sequences encoding the same CDR3. The chain links TRBV7-9 to TRBJ2-3, with D maybe TRBD2 (6 bases). CDR1 and CDR2 from the germline V gene are SEHNR and FQNEAQ (reference sequence). This CDR3 comprises 14 residues. Trimming took 3 bases from V and 2 from J, leaving 9 bases between them. CDR3: CASSFRELTDTQYF. The CDR3 bases are TGTGCCAGCAGCTTCCGGGAGCTCACAGATACGCAGTATTTT.

Worth noting for this clone: The sample contains more than one DNA sequence encoding this CDR3. The rearrangement uses TRBV2 and TRBJ2-7, with unresolved D. V was pared by 6 bases and J by 4 bases, with 7 bases between. This CDR3 has 11 amino acids. Per the germline V gene, CDR1 is SNHLY and CDR2 is FYNNEI. In DNA form, the CDR3 reads TGTGCCAGCAGAGCTTTTTACGAGCAGTACTTC. This gives the protein CASRAFYEQYF.

The chain combines TRBV7-9 with TRBJ1-1, with TRBD1 as a possible D gene (5 bases). CDR1 and CDR2 from the germline V gene are SEHNR and FQNEAQ (reference sequence). The CDR3 loop spans 16 amino acids. The germline V and J ends were trimmed by 4 bases and 0 bases, with 15 bases remaining between them. CDR3 sequence reads: CASSSAGPTMNTEAFF. The CDR3 DNA follows: TGTGCCAGCAGCTCGGCGGGGCCTACAATGAACACTGAAGCTTTCTTT.

The chain recombines TRBV10-3 with TRBJ2-1; 10 positions match TRBD2. CDR3 length: 20 residues. The V gene's germline CDR1 is ENHRY and CDR2 SYGVKD. V gave up 0 bases and J gave up 6 bases; unmatched junction bases: 17. CDR3 nucleotide sequence: TGTGCCATCAGTGAGTCTTATGGACTAGCGGTAAAATCTGGTGGCAATGAGCAGTTCTTC. Protein product: CAISESYGLAVKSGGNEQFF.

The gene calls are TRBV4-3 and TRBJ2-3; D is ambiguous. Deletions cut 3 bases from V and 2 bases from J, with 9 bases between. Germline assignment: CDR1 LGHNA and CDR2 YSLEER. CDR3 length: 14 residues. The CDR3: CASSQRSYTDTQYF. The DNA for the CDR3 is TGCGCCAGCAGCCAGAGGTCATACACAGATACGCAGTATTTT.

This rearrangement joins TRBV5-6 to TRBJ1-5; the D gene is possibly TRBD1 (5 bases). Deletions cut 4 bases from V and 4 bases from J, with 15 bases between. The CDR3 is 15 amino acids. Germline CDR1 and CDR2: SGHDT and YYEEEE. CDR3 sequence reads: CASSILLRGNQPQHF. The CDR3 DNA is TGTGCCAGCAGCATCCTGCTGAGGGGAAATCAGCCCCAGCATTTT.

V gene TRBV10-3 combines with J gene TRBJ1-1; D might be TRBD1 (5 bases). The V gene's germline CDR1 is ENHRY and CDR2 SYGVKD. The CDR3 is 13 residues long. Trimming removed 6 bases at V and 1 base at J, with 9 bases between. The DNA of the CDR3 is TGTGCCATCAGCCTCGGGGGGAACACTGAAGCTTTCTTT. This encodes CAISLGGNTEAFF.

The rearrangement links TRBV15 to TRBJ2-7; TRBD1 or TRBD2 may be the D gene (6 bases each). The CDR3 runs to 15 residues. V was clipped by 1 base and J by 5 bases, with 15 bases between them. Germline CDR1 reads LNHNV; CDR2 reads YYDKDF (reference sequence). CDR3 residues: CATSRGFGGLDEQYF. The DNA of the CDR3 is TGTGCCACCAGCAGAGGTTTCGGGGGCCTTGACGAGCAGTACTTC.